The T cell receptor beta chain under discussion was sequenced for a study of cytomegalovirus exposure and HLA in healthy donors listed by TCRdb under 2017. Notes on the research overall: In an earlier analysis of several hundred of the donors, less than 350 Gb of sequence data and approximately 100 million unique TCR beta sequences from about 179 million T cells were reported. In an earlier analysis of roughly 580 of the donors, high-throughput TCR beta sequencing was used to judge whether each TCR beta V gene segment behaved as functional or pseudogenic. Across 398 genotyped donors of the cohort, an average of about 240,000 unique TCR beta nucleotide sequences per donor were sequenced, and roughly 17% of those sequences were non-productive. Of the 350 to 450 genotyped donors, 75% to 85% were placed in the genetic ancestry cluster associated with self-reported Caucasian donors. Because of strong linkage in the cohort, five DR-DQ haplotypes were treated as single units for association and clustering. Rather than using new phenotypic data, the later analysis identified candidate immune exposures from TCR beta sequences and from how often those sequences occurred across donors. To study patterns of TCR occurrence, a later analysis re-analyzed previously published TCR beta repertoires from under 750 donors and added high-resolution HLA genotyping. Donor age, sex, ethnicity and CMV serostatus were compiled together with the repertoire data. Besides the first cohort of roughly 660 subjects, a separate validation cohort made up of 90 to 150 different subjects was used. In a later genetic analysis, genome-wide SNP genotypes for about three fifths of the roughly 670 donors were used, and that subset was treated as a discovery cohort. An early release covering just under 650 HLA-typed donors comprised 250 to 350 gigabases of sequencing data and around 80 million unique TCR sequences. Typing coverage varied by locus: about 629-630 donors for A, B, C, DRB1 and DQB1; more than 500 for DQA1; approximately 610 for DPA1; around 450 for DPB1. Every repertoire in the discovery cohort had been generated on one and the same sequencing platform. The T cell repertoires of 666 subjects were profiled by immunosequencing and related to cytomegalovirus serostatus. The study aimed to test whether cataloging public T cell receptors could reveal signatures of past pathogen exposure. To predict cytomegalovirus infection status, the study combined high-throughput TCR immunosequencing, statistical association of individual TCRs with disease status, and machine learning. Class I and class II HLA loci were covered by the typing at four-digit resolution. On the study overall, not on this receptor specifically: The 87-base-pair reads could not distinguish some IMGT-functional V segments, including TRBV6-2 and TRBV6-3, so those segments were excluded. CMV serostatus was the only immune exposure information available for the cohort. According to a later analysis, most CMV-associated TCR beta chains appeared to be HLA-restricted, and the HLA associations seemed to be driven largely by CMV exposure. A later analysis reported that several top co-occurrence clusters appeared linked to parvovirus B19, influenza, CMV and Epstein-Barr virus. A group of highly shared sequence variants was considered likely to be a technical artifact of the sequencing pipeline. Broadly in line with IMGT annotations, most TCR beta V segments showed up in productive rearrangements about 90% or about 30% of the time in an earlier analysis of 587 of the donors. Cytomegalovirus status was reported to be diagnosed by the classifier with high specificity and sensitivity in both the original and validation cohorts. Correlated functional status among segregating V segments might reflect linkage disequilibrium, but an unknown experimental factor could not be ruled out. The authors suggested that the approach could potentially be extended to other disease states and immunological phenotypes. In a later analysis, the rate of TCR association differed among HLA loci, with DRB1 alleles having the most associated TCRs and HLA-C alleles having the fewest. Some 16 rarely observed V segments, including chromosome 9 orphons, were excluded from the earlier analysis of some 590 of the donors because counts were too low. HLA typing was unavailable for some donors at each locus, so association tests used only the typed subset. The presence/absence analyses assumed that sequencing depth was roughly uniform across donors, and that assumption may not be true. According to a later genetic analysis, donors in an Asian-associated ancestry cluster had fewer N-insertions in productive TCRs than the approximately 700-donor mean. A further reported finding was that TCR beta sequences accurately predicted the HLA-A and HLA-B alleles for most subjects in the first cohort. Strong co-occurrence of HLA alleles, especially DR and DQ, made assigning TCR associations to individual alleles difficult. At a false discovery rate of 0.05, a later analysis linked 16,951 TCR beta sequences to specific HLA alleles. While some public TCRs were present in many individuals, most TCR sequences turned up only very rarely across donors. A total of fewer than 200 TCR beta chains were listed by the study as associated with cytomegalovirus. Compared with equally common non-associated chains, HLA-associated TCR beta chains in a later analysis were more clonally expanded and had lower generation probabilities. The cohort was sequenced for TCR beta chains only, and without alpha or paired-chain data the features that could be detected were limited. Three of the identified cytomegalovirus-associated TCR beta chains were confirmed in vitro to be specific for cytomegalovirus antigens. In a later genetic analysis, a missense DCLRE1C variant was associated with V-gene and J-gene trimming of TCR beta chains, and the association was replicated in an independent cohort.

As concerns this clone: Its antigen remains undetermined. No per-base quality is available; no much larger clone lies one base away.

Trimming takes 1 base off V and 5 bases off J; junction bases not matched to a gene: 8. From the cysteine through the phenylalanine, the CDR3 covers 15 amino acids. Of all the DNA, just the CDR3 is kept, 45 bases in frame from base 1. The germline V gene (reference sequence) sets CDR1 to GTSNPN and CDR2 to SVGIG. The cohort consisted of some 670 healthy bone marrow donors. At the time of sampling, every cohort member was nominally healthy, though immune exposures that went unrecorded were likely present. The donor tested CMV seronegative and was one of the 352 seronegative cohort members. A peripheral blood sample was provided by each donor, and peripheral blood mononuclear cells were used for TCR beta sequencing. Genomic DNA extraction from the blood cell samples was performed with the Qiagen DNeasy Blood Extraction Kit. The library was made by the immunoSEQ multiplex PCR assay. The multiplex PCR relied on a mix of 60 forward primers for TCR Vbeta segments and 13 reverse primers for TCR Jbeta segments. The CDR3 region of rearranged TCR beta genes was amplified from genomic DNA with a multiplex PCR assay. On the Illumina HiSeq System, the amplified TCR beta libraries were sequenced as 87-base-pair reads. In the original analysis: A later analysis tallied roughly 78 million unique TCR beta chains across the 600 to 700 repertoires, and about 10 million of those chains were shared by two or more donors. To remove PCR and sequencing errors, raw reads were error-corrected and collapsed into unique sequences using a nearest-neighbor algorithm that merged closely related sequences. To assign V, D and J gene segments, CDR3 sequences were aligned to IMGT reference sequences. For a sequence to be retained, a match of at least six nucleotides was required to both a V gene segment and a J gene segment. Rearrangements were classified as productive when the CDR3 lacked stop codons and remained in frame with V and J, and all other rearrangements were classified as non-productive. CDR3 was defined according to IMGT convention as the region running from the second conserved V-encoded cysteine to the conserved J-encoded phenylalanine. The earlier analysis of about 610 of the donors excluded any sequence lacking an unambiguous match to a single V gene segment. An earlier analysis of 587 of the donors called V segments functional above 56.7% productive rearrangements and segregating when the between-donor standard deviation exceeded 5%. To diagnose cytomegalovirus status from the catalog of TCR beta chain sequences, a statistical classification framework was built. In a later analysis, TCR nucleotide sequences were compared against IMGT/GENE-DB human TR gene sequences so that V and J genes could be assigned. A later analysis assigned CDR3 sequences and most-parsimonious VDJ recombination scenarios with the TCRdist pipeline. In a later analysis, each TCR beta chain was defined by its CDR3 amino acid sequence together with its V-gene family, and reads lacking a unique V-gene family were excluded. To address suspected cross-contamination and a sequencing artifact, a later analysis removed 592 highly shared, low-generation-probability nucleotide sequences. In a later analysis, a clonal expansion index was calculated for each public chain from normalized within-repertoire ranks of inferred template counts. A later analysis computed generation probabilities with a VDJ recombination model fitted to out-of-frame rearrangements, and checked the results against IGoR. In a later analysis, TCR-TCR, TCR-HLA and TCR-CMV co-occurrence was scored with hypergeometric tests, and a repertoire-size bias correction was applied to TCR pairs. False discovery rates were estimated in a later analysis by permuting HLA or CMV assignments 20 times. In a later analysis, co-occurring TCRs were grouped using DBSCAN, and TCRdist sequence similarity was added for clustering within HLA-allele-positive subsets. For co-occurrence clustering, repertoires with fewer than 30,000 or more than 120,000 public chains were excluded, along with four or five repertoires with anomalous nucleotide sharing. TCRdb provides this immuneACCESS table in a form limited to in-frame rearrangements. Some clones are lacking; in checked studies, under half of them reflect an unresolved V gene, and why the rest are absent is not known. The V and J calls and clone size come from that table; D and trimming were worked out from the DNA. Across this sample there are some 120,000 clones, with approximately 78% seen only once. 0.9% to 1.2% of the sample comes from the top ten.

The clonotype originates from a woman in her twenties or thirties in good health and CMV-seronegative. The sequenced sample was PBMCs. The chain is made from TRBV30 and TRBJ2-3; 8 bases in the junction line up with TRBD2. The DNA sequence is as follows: TGTGCCTGGAGTGCCAAACGGGGGGGGAAAGATACGCAGTATTTT. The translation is CAWSAKRGGKDTQYF.